This record looks at one TCR beta chain sequence and its context. This entry is derived from a study of blood T cell repertoires in COVID-19. TCRdb's table, derived via immunoSEQ multiplex PCR, lists solely in-frame clones and lacks some. The sample includes about 140,000 clones, around 83% of them seen just once. This sequence originates from a woman aged 55-69 years with acute or convalescent COVID-19. The sequencing input was peripheral blood.

This chain's CDR3 is CASSPRDRPPQETQYF. CDR3 bases: TGTGCCAGTAGCCCGCGGGACAGGCCCCCCCAAGAGACCCAGTACTTC. The chain recombines TRBV19 with TRBJ2-5, with 8 bases matching TRBD1. CDR1 is LNHDA and CDR2 is SQIVND in the germline V gene (reference sequence). The CDR3 runs to 16 residues. V shed 6 bases, J shed 1 base, and the junction held 10 bases outside the gene matches.